This T cell receptor (beta chain) was observed in a study of blood T cell repertoires in COVID-19. Study in general: From the United States, Italy and Spain came samples of acute and convalescent COVID-19. PBMCs, B-cell-depleted T cells, or T cells provided the cDNA or gDNA that made up the material.

The CDR3 is 13 amino acids. CDR1 is GTSNPN and CDR2 is SVGIG in the germline V gene (reference sequence). The V end lost 1 base, the J end lost 8 bases, and 14 bases lay between the germline ends. Authors' processing steps: Quantification of nucleated cells was approximated via reference gene primer amplification. Sequencing used immunoSEQ multiplex PCR; TCRdb keeps in-frame clones, though not all of them. V and J calls and clone size follow that table, whereas D and trimming were derived from the DNA. The table lists about 220,000 clones, 82% of them singletons. The source material was peripheral blood. This TCR derives from a woman older than 75 with acute or convalescent COVID-19. This chain joins TRBV30 and TRBJ1-2; no firm D call. The CDR3 loop is CAWSEGRGSGYTF. The CDR3 DNA reads TGTGCCTGGAGTGAGGGTCGGGGTTCGGGCTACACCTTC. Full variable domain (remainder filled in from reference TRBV30 and TRBJ1-2): SQTIHQWPATLVQPVGSPLSLECTVEGTSNPNLYWYRQAAGRGLQLLFYSVGIGQISSEVPQNLSASRPQDRQFILSSKKLLLSDSGFYLCAWSEGRGSGYTFGSGTRLTVV.